This T cell receptor beta chain originates from a study of CD8+CD57+ T cells in acquired aplastic anemia. Study information: An average of 3.2 ug of DNA was obtained from sorted CD4+ and CD8+ cells.

Whole-study results and caveats: A set of around 30 CD8+ CDR3 sequences was shared between patients and controls, and these sequences appeared highly expressed in patients.

This clonotype occurred a few times. Antigen specificity is unknown. There are 13 residues in the CDR3. Germline V gene lookup returns CDR1 SQVTM and CDR2 ANQGSEA. With 6 bases clipped from V and 9 bases from J, the junction kept 4 bases outside the gene matches. Those patients picked for sequencing had displayed CD8+CD57+ cell expansion on flow cytometry. Diagnosis of severe acquired aplastic anemia applied to all patients. Patients were therapy-naive when their blood was sampled. Genomic DNA templated the TCR beta VDJ and CDR3 profiling. MiXCR, applied by TCRdb to the reads, yields one record per CDR3 protein. The table records under 200,000 distinct CDR3 sequences, around 48% of them present only once.

The chain links TRBV29-1 to TRBJ1-6; 11 nucleotides match TRBD1. The sample comprised sorted CD4+, CD8+, or CD8+CD57+ T cells (not recorded which) from PBMCs. The TCR comes from a human donor with aplastic anemia. The CDR3, as DNA: TGCAGCGTCGCCGGGACAGGGGGTTCACCCCTCCACTTT. Translated, it gives CSVAGTGGSPLHF.